This T cell receptor (beta chain) derives from a study of cytomegalovirus exposure and HLA in healthy donors. Germline-derived CDR1 and CDR2 are WSHSY and SAAADI. V shed 11 bases and J 9 bases; nucleotides not matched to a gene: 16. The length of the CDR3 is 15 residues. Primers: 60 Vbeta forward and 13 Jbeta reverse. Libraries were prepared by immunoSEQ multiplex PCR; TCRdb keeps only in-frame clonotypes and omits some of them. The sample carries 200,000 or so clones, over 70% recorded once. The clonotype was recovered from a man between 45 and 60 years old in good health and CMV-seronegative. The sample comprised PBMCs. The chain uses TRBV10-2 and TRBJ1-6; TRBD1 aligns across 7 bases. The CDR3 region is CASRPRDSNSSPLHF. CDR3 sequence (DNA): TGCGCCTCCCGCCCCCGGGACAGCAACAGTTCACCCCTCCACTTT.